This T cell receptor beta chain was captured by sequencing in a study of cytomegalovirus exposure and HLA in healthy donors. This clone was seen only once. What it binds is not known. Trimming removed 6 bases at V and 11 bases at J, with 19 bases between. This CDR3 comprises 13 residues. Per the germline V gene, CDR1 is MNHNY and CDR2 is SVGAGI (reference sequence). 60 Vbeta and 13 Jbeta primers were used in PCR. Clones were sequenced by immunoSEQ multiplex PCR, and TCRdb holds only the in-frame ones, with some missing. The table has 150,000 to 170,000 clones, around three quarters seen once. Broader study findings: The study put 160 or so TCR beta chains on its list as cytomegalovirus-associated. Cytomegalovirus status, reportedly, was diagnosed with high specificity and sensitivity by the classifier.

V is TRBV6-6 and J is TRBJ1-1, with D possibly matching TRBD1 (6 bases). The receptor was derived from a woman between 40 and 50 years old in good health and CMV-seronegative. Material for sequencing was PBMCs. CDR3 DNA: TGTGCCAGCAGAAGTAGGACAGCCGTTCGGGCTTTCTTT. Residues: CASRSRTAVRAFF.